Listed below are T cell receptor beta chains from one sample, sequenced in a study of shared clonotypes between healthy human individuals. Profiled with immunoSEQ multiplex PCR; TCRdb holds only in-frame clones, not every one. The sample lists fewer than 850,000 clones, about 90% occurring once. Material: memory CD8+ T cells from PBMCs. The receptor source for this set is a man between 18 and 35 years old in good health. Some clones in this sample may be carry-over from other donors' samples. Both conserved end residues are part of each CDR3. Each record gives: clone size, V gene, J gene, D gene, CDR3 protein, CDR3 DNA. D genes are given only for firm matches. Rows give clone size only sometimes, using once, few, many, or a class for an expanded clone.

size: .; V: TRBV6-5; J: TRBJ2-3; D: .; CDR3: CASSSVPGADTQYF; DNA: TGTGCCAGCAGTTCAGTTCCAGGGGCAGATACGCAGTATTTT
size: few; V: TRBV30; J: TRBJ1-4; D: .; CDR3: CAWSEGAPNEKLFF; DNA: TGTGCCTGGAGCGAAGGGGCCCCGAATGAAAAACTGTTTTTT
size: .; V: TRBV19; J: TRBJ2-7; D: TRBD1; CDR3: CASSMGQSSYEQYF; DNA: TGTGCCAGTAGTATGGGACAGAGCTCCTACGAGCAGTACTTC
size: .; V: TRBV2; J: TRBJ2-7; D: TRBD1; CDR3: CASLPDRGWTYEQYF; DNA: TGTGCCAGCTTACCCGACAGGGGATGGACCTACGAGCAGTACTTC
size: .; V: TRBV15; J: TRBJ2-7; D: .; CDR3: CATSDTPHSYEQYF; DNA: TGTGCCACCAGCGATACCCCCCACAGTTACGAGCAGTACTTC
size: .; V: TRBV28; J: TRBJ1-1; D: .; CDR3: CASRRIGDTENTEAFF; DNA: TGTGCCAGCAGACGAATCGGGGACACAGAGAACACTGAAGCTTTCTTT
size: .; V: TRBV10-3; J: TRBJ2-1; D: TRBD2; CDR3: CAIRYGAGGYNEQFF; DNA: TGTGCCATCAGATACGGGGCGGGAGGGTACAATGAGCAGTTCTTC
size: .; V: TRBV6-6; J: TRBJ2-1; D: .; CDR3: CASSYTTINNEQFF; DNA: TGTGCCAGCAGTTACACGACTATTAACAATGAGCAGTTCTTC
size: .; V: TRBV27; J: TRBJ1-4; D: TRBD1; CDR3: CASSYRGPRGKLFF; DNA: TGTGCCAGCAGTTACAGGGGGCCCCGGGGAAAACTGTTTTTT
size: .; V: TRBV4-1; J: TRBJ2-1; D: TRBD1; CDR3: CASSQGVGDRGLGQFF; DNA: TGCGCCAGCAGCCAAGGAGTAGGGGACAGGGGGCTTGGGCAGTTCTTC
size: .; V: TRBV13; J: TRBJ1-3; D: TRBD1; CDR3: CASSPMTGQPGNTIYF; DNA: TGTGCCAGCAGCCCGATGACAGGGCAACCTGGAAACACCATATATTTT
size: .; V: TRBV19; J: TRBJ2-5; D: .; CDR3: CASSMGEYQETQYF; DNA: TGTGCCAGTAGTATGGGGGAATACCAAGAGACCCAGTACTTC
size: few; V: TRBV27; J: TRBJ2-7; D: .; CDR3: CASSFGGSYEQYF; DNA: TGTGCCAGCAGTTTTGGCGGTTCCTACGAGCAGTACTTC
size: .; V: TRBV14; J: TRBJ2-7; D: .; CDR3: CASNLIDGYEQYF; DNA: TGTGCCAGCAACCTCATCGACGGGTACGAGCAGTACTTC
size: .; V: TRBV9; J: TRBJ1-3; D: .; CDR3: CASSVRARPNSPTSGNTIYF; DNA: TGTGCCAGCAGCGTAAGGGCCCGACCTAACTCTCCGACCTCTGGAAACACCATATATTTT
size: .; V: TRBV27; J: TRBJ2-3; D: .; CDR3: CASSSGSADTQYF; DNA: TGTGCCAGCAGTAGTGGGTCCGCAGATACGCAGTATTTT
size: once; V: TRBV2; J: TRBJ2-3; D: TRBD1; CDR3: CASDDRDTDTQYF; DNA: TGTGCCAGCGATGACAGGGACACAGATACGCAGTATTTT
size: .; V: TRBV5-4; J: TRBJ1-1; D: .; CDR3: CASSLRGAGTEAFF; DNA: TGTGCCAGCAGCTTGAGGGGCGCCGGCACTGAAGCTTTCTTT
size: many; V: TRBV5-6; J: TRBJ1-5; D: .; CDR3: CASSLVGINQPQHF; DNA: TGTGCCAGCAGCTTGGTGGGTATTAATCAGCCCCAGCATTTT
size: .; V: TRBV15; J: TRBJ2-1; D: .; CDR3: CATSTPGIASEQFF; DNA: TGTGCCACCAGCACCCCCGGGATAGCGAGTGAGCAGTTCTTC
size: .; V: TRBV28; J: TRBJ2-3; D: .; CDR3: CASSATSLITDTQYF; DNA: TGTGCCAGCAGTGCCACTAGCCTGATCACAGATACGCAGTATTTT
size: .; V: TRBV27; J: TRBJ2-1; D: TRBD2; CDR3: CASSEGVGLARFEQFF; DNA: TGTGCCAGCAGTGAGGGGGTGGGACTAGCCAGATTTGAGCAGTTCTTC
size: .; V: TRBV28; J: TRBJ1-1; D: .; CDR3: CASSLAGPGAAEAFF; DNA: TGTGCCAGCAGTTTAGCGGGGCCCGGAGCAGCTGAAGCTTTCTTT
size: .; V: TRBV4-1; J: TRBJ2-7; D: .; CDR3: CASSSMVSYEQYF; DNA: TGCGCCAGCAGCTCAATGGTCTCGTACGAGCAGTACTTC
size: .; V: TRBV11-1; J: TRBJ2-1; D: TRBD1; CDR3: CASSLWTGDEQFF; DNA: TGTGCCAGCAGCTTATGGACAGGGGACGAGCAGTTCTTC
size: few; V: TRBV10-2; J: TRBJ1-1; D: .; CDR3: CASTGGPRTEAFF; DNA: TGCGCCAGCACTGGGGGGCCTAGGACAGAAGCTTTCTTT
size: .; V: TRBV7-6; J: TRBJ2-7; D: .; CDR3: CASSSRGLEQYF; DNA: TGTGCCAGCAGCTCCCGGGGCCTCGAGCAGTACTTC
size: .; V: TRBV6-5; J: TRBJ1-2; D: .; CDR3: CASGLEYGYTF; DNA: TGTGCCAGCGGGTTAGAATATGGCTACACCTTC
size: .; V: TRBV10-3; J: TRBJ1-2; D: .; CDR3: CAIKSPGEGYTF; DNA: TGTGCCATCAAAAGTCCAGGGGAGGGCTACACCTTC
size: .; V: TRBV13; J: TRBJ1-1; D: .; CDR3: CASSQRGVPEAFF; DNA: TGTGCCAGCAGCCAGCGGGGGGTCCCTGAAGCTTTCTTT
size: .; V: TRBV7-9; J: TRBJ2-3; D: TRBD2; CDR3: CASSASGISTDTQYF; DNA: TGTGCCAGCAGCGCAAGCGGGATATCGACAGATACGCAGTATTTT
size: .; V: TRBV4-3; J: TRBJ1-4; D: .; CDR3: CASSAGLADEKLFF; DNA: TGCGCCAGTTCCGCGGGCTTAGCGGATGAAAAACTGTTTTTT
size: .; V: TRBV4-1; J: TRBJ2-1; D: TRBD1; CDR3: CASSPNTGGVGSYNEQFF; DNA: TGCGCCAGCAGCCCTAATACAGGGGGCGTAGGGTCCTACAATGAGCAGTTCTTC
size: .; V: TRBV9; J: TRBJ2-1; D: TRBD2; CDR3: CASSAPSGTSGSGPYNEQFF; DNA: TGTGCCAGCAGCGCCCCTTCCGGGACTAGCGGGAGTGGGCCCTACAATGAGCAGTTCTTC
size: .; V: TRBV28; J: TRBJ1-1; D: TRBD1; CDR3: CASRTGSIRGVGAEAFF; DNA: TGTGCCAGCAGGACCGGGTCGATCAGGGGGGTAGGCGCTGAAGCTTTCTTT
size: .; V: TRBV27; J: TRBJ1-5; D: .; CDR3: CASSSRDGNQPQHF; DNA: TGTGCCAGCAGTAGCCGGGACGGGAATCAGCCCCAGCATTTT
size: .; V: TRBV18; J: TRBJ1-4; D: .; CDR3: CASSPGISTNEKLFF; DNA: TGTGCCAGCTCACCCGGAATCTCAACTAATGAAAAACTGTTTTTT
size: .; V: TRBV5-1; J: TRBJ1-2; D: TRBD1; CDR3: CASTRTGDGYTF; DNA: TGCGCCAGCACCCGGACAGGGGATGGCTACACCTTC
size: .; V: TRBV10-2; J: TRBJ2-5; D: .; CDR3: CASSPRVIYQETQYF; DNA: TGCGCCAGCAGTCCCAGGGTCATATACCAAGAGACCCAGTACTTC
size: .; V: TRBV5-6; J: TRBJ2-1; D: TRBD2; CDR3: CASSLGGALSRIRNEQFF; DNA: TGTGCCAGCAGCCTCGGGGGGGCCCTCTCCCGAATTCGGAATGAGCAGTTCTTC
size: .; V: TRBV4-2; J: TRBJ2-2; D: .; CDR3: CASSQTKPGRTTGELFF; DNA: TGTGCCAGCAGCCAAACAAAACCGGGCCGGACAACCGGGGAGCTGTTTTTT
size: .; V: TRBV7-8; J: TRBJ2-1; D: TRBD1; CDR3: CASSLARQGDEQFF; DNA: TGTGCCAGCAGCTTAGCGCGACAGGGGGATGAGCAGTTCTTC
size: .; V: TRBV7-9; J: TRBJ2-3; D: .; CDR3: CASSSPAGIHTQYF; DNA: TGTGCCAGCAGCTCTCCCGCGGGCATACATACGCAGTATTTT
size: .; V: TRBV5-1; J: TRBJ1-1; D: .; CDR3: CASSLVRGTEAFF; DNA: TGCGCCAGCAGCTTGGTGCGAGGAACTGAAGCTTTCTTT
size: .; V: TRBV5-1; J: TRBJ1-2; D: .; CDR3: CASSRIDTNYGYTF; DNA: TGCGCCAGCAGCAGAATAGACACGAACTATGGCTACACCTTC
size: .; V: TRBV28; J: TRBJ2-7; D: .; CDR3: CASSPLGVDEQYF; DNA: TGTGCCAGCAGCCCCCTCGGCGTAGACGAGCAGTACTTC
size: few; V: TRBV19; J: TRBJ2-3; D: .; CDR3: CASSLRQGTDTQYF; DNA: TGTGCCAGTAGCCTGAGACAGGGCACAGATACGCAGTATTTT
size: .; V: TRBV4-2; J: TRBJ1-2; D: .; CDR3: CASSQDLQDLYGYTF; DNA: TGTGCCAGCAGCCAAGATCTGCAGGATCTCTATGGCTACACCTTC
size: .; V: TRBV9; J: TRBJ1-2; D: TRBD1; CDR3: CASSATGGAWYGYTF; DNA: TGTGCCAGCAGCGCTACAGGGGGCGCGTGGTATGGCTACACCTTC
size: .; V: TRBV7-9; J: TRBJ2-3; D: .; CDR3: CASSSIPGIKDTQYF; DNA: TGTGCCAGCAGCTCCATCCCCGGGATAAAGGATACGCAGTATTTT
size: .; V: TRBV19; J: TRBJ2-3; D: TRBD2; CDR3: CASSAGGGSTDTQYF; DNA: TGTGCCAGTAGTGCGGGAGGCGGATCGACAGATACGCAGTATTTT
size: .; V: TRBV5-1; J: TRBJ2-6; D: TRBD1; CDR3: CASSPGVQGASGANVLTF; DNA: TGCGCCAGCAGCCCGGGGGTCCAGGGGGCGTCTGGGGCCAACGTCCTGACTTTC
size: .; V: TRBV11-2; J: TRBJ2-7; D: .; CDR3: CASSPAGTLGEQYF; DNA: TGTGCCAGCAGCCCGGCCGGGACCCTCGGCGAGCAGTACTTC
size: .; V: TRBV9; J: TRBJ2-5; D: .; CDR3: CASSSQRDFSDGETQYF; DNA: TGTGCCAGCAGCTCCCAGAGGGACTTTTCGGACGGTGAGACCCAGTACTTC
size: .; V: TRBV15; J: TRBJ1-5; D: .; CDR3: CATSRSTDNQPQHF; DNA: TGTGCCACCAGCAGATCCACAGACAATCAGCCCCAGCATTTT